These 21 T cell receptor beta chains originate from one sample sequenced in a study of shared clonotypes between healthy human individuals. Some clones are missing from TCRdb's copy, which holds only in-frame ones; the method was immunoSEQ multiplex PCR. Among approximately 530,000 clones listed, about 96% were seen once. The specimen sequenced was naive CD4+ T cells sorted from blood. Subset of the sample: CD45RA+ positively selected. The receptors originated from a woman in her twenties or thirties in good health.

CDR3 residues: CASSDTNRRTGSRGGYTF. The CDR3 DNA follows: TGTGCCAGCAGTGACACTAATCGACGGACAGGTTCCAGAGGTGGCTACACCTTC. V gene TRBV25-1 combines with J gene TRBJ1-2; 7 bases align to TRBD1. Germline CDR1 MGHDK, CDR2 SYGVNS. J lost 7 bases, V lost 3 bases, and 20 bases had no gene match. CDR3 length: 18 amino acids.

V is TRBV29-1 and J is TRBJ2-1; 10 bases match TRBD2. The ends lost 7 bases at V and 0 bases at J; junction bases unmatched: 3. The germline V gene encodes CDR1 SQVTM and CDR2 ANQGSEA. This CDR3 spans 14 amino acids. The CDR3 DNA follows: TGCAGCGACGCTAGCGGGAGCTCCTACAATGAGCAGTTCTTC. Its protein is CSDASGSSYNEQFF.

CDR3: CASRPLAGGSTGTDTQYF. DNA of the CDR3: TGTGCCAGCAGGCCACTAGCGGGAGGGTCCACAGGCACAGATACGCAGTATTTT. The rearrangement links TRBV27 to TRBJ2-3, with TRBD2 matching over 13 bases. The length of the CDR3 is 18 residues. Trimming cost V 6 bases and J 1 base; bases outside gene matches: 10. The V gene's germline CDR1 is MNHEY and CDR2 SMNVEV (reference sequence).

The chain combines TRBV11-2 with TRBJ2-7; 9 bases agree with TRBD1. Germline-derived CDR1 and CDR2 are SGHAT and FQNNGV. V was clipped by 4 bases and J by 0 bases; unmatched bases: 4. This CDR3 has 15 residues. The CDR3 here is CASSSSDRGSYEQYF. CDR3 nucleotide sequence: TGTGCCAGCAGCTCTTCGGACAGGGGCTCCTACGAGCAGTACTTC.

V gene TRBV19 combines with J gene TRBJ2-3, with D maybe TRBD1 (6 bases). V lost 6 bases, J lost 6 bases, and 13 bases lay in between. This CDR3 contains 13 residues. The germline V gene has CDR1 LNHDA and CDR2 SQIVND (reference sequence). This CDR3 reads CASSPTGLDTQYF. Here the CDR3 DNA reads TGTGCCAGTAGCCCAACAGGGTTGGATACGCAGTATTTT. Looking up the rest from reference TRBV19 and TRBJ2-3 gives the full variable domain: DGGITQSPKYLFRKEGQNVTLSCEQNLNHDAMYWYRQDPGQGLRLIYYSQIVNDFQKGDIAEGYSVSREKKESFPLTVTSAQKNPTAFYLCASSPTGLDTQYFGPGTRLTVL.

The CDR3 DNA follows: TGTGCCAGCAGTTCAACGGGACAGGGGCTCGAGCAGTACTTC. Translation: CASSSTGQGLEQYF. The V call is TRBV28, the J call TRBJ2-7, with 10 bases matching TRBD1. The germline CDR1 and CDR2 sequences are MDHEN and SYDVKM. The junction had 6 bases not matched to a gene; V was cut back by 4 bases and J by 6 bases. This CDR3 has 14 amino acids.

This clone was recorded only once. This chain connects TRBV5-1 to TRBJ2-3; D is possibly TRBD2 (6 bases). V lost 0 bases and J lost 0, with 11 bases in between. This CDR3 comprises 16 residues. CDR1 and CDR2 (germline): SGHRS, YFSETQ. The DNA for the CDR3 is TGCGCCAGCAGCTTGGAGGAGGGAGTTAGCACAGATACGCAGTATTTT. Translated: CASSLEEGVSTDTQYF.

The chain carries TRBV6-5 and TRBJ2-5; tentatively, D is TRBD1 or TRBD2 (5 bases each). V shed 6 bases and J shed 9 bases, with 17 bases lying between them. Germline V lookup: CDR1 MNHEY, CDR2 SVGAGI. The CDR3 is 13 amino acids. CDR3 DNA sequence: TGTGCCAGCAGCCCAGGGACCTCCGGTCCCCAGTACTTC. This translates into CASSPGTSGPQYF.

The rearrangement joins TRBV11-2 to TRBJ2-1, with D possibly being TRBD1 or TRBD2 (5 bases each). The germline gives CDR1 SGHAT, CDR2 FQNNGV. Trimming pared 7 bases from V and 7 bases from J, leaving 17 bases between. There are 14 residues in the CDR3. Here the CDR3 reads CASKPGPVRNEQFF. The CDR3 nucleotides are TGTGCCAGCAAGCCGGGACCCGTTCGAAATGAGCAGTTCTTC.

The chain has TRBV10-3 and TRBJ2-1, with 9 bases fitting TRBD2. This CDR3 is 15 amino acids long. In germline, CDR1 is ENHRY, CDR2 SYGVKD. The V and J ends lost 6 bases and 4 bases, in that order; junction bases with no gene match: 7. CDR3 bases: TGTGCCATCAGCGCGCTAGCGGGACCGTACAATGAGCAGTTCTTC. Protein sequence: CAISALAGPYNEQFF.

The chain links TRBV5-6 to TRBJ2-7; TRBD1 agrees at 9 bases. Germline CDR1 SGHDT, CDR2 YYEEEE. The CDR3 covers 15 residues. V lost 0 bases and J lost 5; bases outside the gene matches: 6. CDR3 sequence reads: CASSLVGQGRDEQYF. CDR3 DNA sequence: TGTGCCAGCAGCTTGGTCGGACAGGGGAGAGACGAGCAGTACTTC.

The chain carries TRBV2 and TRBJ1-5; TRBD1 agrees at 8 bases. Germline lookup yields CDR1 SNHLY and CDR2 FYNNEI. CDR3 size: 18 residues. Germline trimming cut 5 bases from V and 1 base from J; bases unmatched to any gene: 13. The DNA for the CDR3 is TGTGCCAGCAGTATGGACAGGGACCCTTTTTTGAGCAATCAGCCCCAGCATTTT. It codes for CASSMDRDPFLSNQPQHF.

V and J are TRBV20-1 and TRBJ2-7; D gene uncertain. The germline V and J ends were trimmed by 3 bases and 3 bases, with 6 bases remaining between them. This CDR3 is built from 11 residues. Germline V gene sequence: CDR1 DFQATT, CDR2 SNEGSKA (reference sequence). The CDR3 region has the DNA TGCAGTGCTAGTCATCTCTACGAGCAGTACTTC. It codes for CSASHLYEQYF.

The chain joins TRBV11-3 to TRBJ2-7, with 14 bases matching TRBD2. The germline V gene encodes CDR1 SGHNT and CDR2 YENEEA. CDR3 length: 19 amino acids. The V and J ends lost 0 bases and 2 bases, in that order; junction bases with no gene match: 9. The CDR3 here is CASSLDRGLAGVQAYEQYF. DNA for the CDR3: TGTGCCAGCAGCTTAGATAGGGGACTAGCGGGAGTACAAGCCTACGAGCAGTACTTC.

The rearrangement uses TRBV2 and TRBJ1-5; D remains ambiguous. Trimming left V 1 base short and J 2 bases short, with 9 bases between. From germline, CDR1 is SNHLY and CDR2 FYNNEI. This CDR3 is built from 15 residues. The CDR3 DNA follows: TGTGCCAGCAGTGAAGAGGGTTCGGGCAATCAGCCCCAGCATTTT. Amino acid sequence: CASSEEGSGNQPQHF.

The chain links TRBV28 to TRBJ1-1; D uncertain. Between the trimmed V and J ends, which lost 1 base and 11 bases, there was a span of 11 bases. The CDR3 extends over 12 amino acids. Per germline, CDR1 MDHEN and CDR2 SYDVKM. The DNA of the CDR3 is TGTGCCAGCAGTTTATTTTCTAGGGCGGCTTTCTTT. Translation: CASSLFSRAAFF.

This clone was picked up one time. The chain links TRBV5-1 to TRBJ1-2, with D possibly matching TRBD1 (6 bases). Between the trimmed V and J ends, which lost 0 bases and 3 bases, there was a span of 21 bases. Germline V gives CDR1 SGHRS, CDR2 YFSETQ. The CDR3 covers 18 residues. The CDR3 region is CASSLVGIMEGVDYGYTF. The CDR3 coding sequence is TGCGCCAGCAGCTTGGTCGGCATCATGGAGGGGGTCGACTATGGCTACACCTTC.

This chain joins TRBV18 and TRBJ2-7; TRBD1 agrees at 8 bases. The CDR3 loop spans 14 amino acids. V shed 2 bases, J shed 3 bases, and the junction held 3 bases outside the gene matches. The germline gives CDR1 KGHSH, CDR2 LQKENI. The CDR3 DNA reads as TGTGCCAGCTCACCATCCAGGGGGCTCTACGAGCAGTACTTC. It specifies CASSPSRGLYEQYF.

The CDR3: CASSRGWGSVWQQETQYF. CDR3 DNA: TGTGCCAGCAGCCGAGGTTGGGGGAGTGTCTGGCAACAAGAGACCCAGTACTTC. V gene TRBV28 combines with J gene TRBJ2-5; D tentatively reads TRBD1 or TRBD2 (5 bases each). Germline CDR1 MDHEN, CDR2 SYDVKM. CDR3 length: 18 residues. Trimming stripped 6 bases from V and 2 bases from J, with 25 bases between. The full variable domain, its missing parts supplied by reference TRBV28 and TRBJ2-5, is DVKVTQSSRYLVKRTGEKVFLECVQDMDHENMFWYRQDPGLGLRLIYFSYDVKMKEKGDIPEGYSVSREKKERFSLILESASTNQTSMYLCASSRGWGSVWQQETQYFGPGTRLLVL.

The rearrangement uses TRBV7-8 and TRBJ2-1; 7 bases align to TRBD2. The CDR3 is 17 amino acids. V was pared by 4 bases and J by 0 bases, with 9 bases of the junction left unmatched. Per the germline V gene, CDR1 is SGHVS and CDR2 is FQNEAQ. The CDR3 here is CASSSQLAPSSYNEQFF. CDR3 sequence (DNA): TGTGCCAGCAGCTCGCAACTAGCGCCAAGCTCCTACAATGAGCAGTTCTTC.

The gene calls are TRBV5-8 and TRBJ1-2; the D gene is possibly TRBD1 (6 bases). V was clipped by 7 bases and J by 8 bases, with 21 bases between them. Germline CDR1 SGHTS, CDR2 YDEGEE. The CDR3 has 14 residues. Written as DNA, the CDR3 is TGTGCCAGCGACGGACAGTTCCCTCTGGGAGGCTACACCTTC. Residues: CASDGQFPLGGYTF.